This record looks at one T cell receptor (beta chain) sequence and its context. The table came from immunoSEQ multiplex PCR; TCRdb's copy has only in-frame clones and leaves some out. This table holds approximately 730,000 clones, roughly 85% found once. The data originate from a study of shared T cell receptors in the human thymus. The CDR3 length is 17 residues. Germline V gene data show CDR1 as SNHLY and CDR2 as FYNNEI. V lost 7 bases to trimming and J lost 5 bases; unmatched junction nucleotides: 11. These data also featured in a second study, about human thymus T cells. That source adds: Immunologically healthy infants in Finland undergoing congenital heart defect surgery were the donors. Resections removed during corrective heart surgery provided the thymus tissue used. Thymic and blood repertoires seemed to favor certain V and J genes. In unrelated individuals, thymic repertoires overlapped highly, according to related research.

The rearrangement joins TRBV2 to TRBJ2-3; 14 bases line up with TRBD2. Input material: thymocytes. The origin of this receptor is a girl in the first two years of life with a congenital heart defect. The CDR3 nucleotides read TGTGCCAGCAAGGAGGAGACTAGCGGGGGGGCCCAAGATACGCAGTATTTT. Protein sequence: CASKEETSGGAQDTQYF.